This TCR beta chain was sequenced in a study of regulatory T cells in long-lasting Graves disease. On the study more broadly: Graves' patients who were just diagnosed had used antithyroid drugs for under 3 months.

This clonotype was counted a few times. One junction end does not reproduce the germline sequence, and a read error may be involved. Germline CDR1 reads SGHTA; CDR2 reads FQGNSA. The CDR3 runs to 15 residues. Time point in this sample: newly diagnosed GD, antithyroid drugs for less than 3 months. Scientists built the TCR library using RNA that was extracted from PBMCs. CDR3 regions were amplified by Arm-PCR using iRepertoire HTBI primers to build TCR beta libraries. Each CDR3 protein gets one entry after TCRdb re-called the multiplex PCR reads with MiXCR. The sample carries roughly 360,000 distinct CDR3 sequences, about 10% recorded once. The same sample was also used in a study of T cells in Graves' hyperthyroidism and ophthalmopathy.

This specimen was peripheral blood mononuclear cells (PBMCs), taken at new diagnosis, from a patient treated with antithyroid drugs. The receptor was derived from a woman younger than 30 with Graves disease. The chain links TRBV7-2 to TRBJ2-2, with D maybe TRBD2 (6 bases). In nucleotides, the CDR3 is TGTGCCAGCAGCGCCCGGGTCTTGAACACCGGGGGGCTGTTTTTT. Its protein product is CASSARVLNTGGLFF.